Below are 10 T cell receptor beta chains sequenced from a single sample in a study of cytomegalovirus exposure and HLA in healthy donors. PCR used 60 Vbeta primers and 13 Jbeta primers. Libraries were prepared by immunoSEQ multiplex PCR; TCRdb keeps only in-frame clonotypes and omits some of them. The table has around 160,000 clones, over 65% seen once. Sequencing was carried out using PBMCs. The receptors shown here come from a man aged 35-49 years in good health and CMV-seropositive.

This clone was seen more than once but under ten times. The chain carries TRBV6-5 and TRBJ2-5; 9 bases fit TRBD1. The end of the DNA fits TRBJ2-7 better, so the J call may be wrong. Germline-derived CDR1 and CDR2 are MNHEY and SVGAGI. The CDR3 length is 14 residues. The CDR3 protein is CASQAGTGNYEQYF. DNA of the CDR3: TGTGCCAGCCAAGCCGGGACAGGGAACTACGAGCAGTACTTC.

This clone came up a few times. This chain connects TRBV6-6 to TRBJ1-2; 7 bases match TRBD1. The CDR3 contains 14 residues. V trimming: 5 bases; J trimming: 3 bases; junction bases outside the gene matches: 6. Germline loops: CDR1 MNHNY, CDR2 SVGAGI (reference sequence). CDR3 nucleotide sequence: TGTGCCAGCAGTCAAGACAGGGCGTACTATGGCTACACCTTC. It is translated as CASSQDRAYYGYTF.

The genes are TRBV5-4 and TRBJ1-2; no clear D gene. The V end lost 1 base, the J end lost 2 bases, and 6 bases lay between the germline ends. Germline V gene sequence: CDR1 SGHNT, CDR2 YYREEE (reference sequence). The CDR3 extends over 13 amino acids. CDR3 region: CASSLPGNYGYTF. CDR3 nucleotide sequence: TGTGCCAGCAGCTTGCCTGGCAACTATGGCTACACCTTC.

The V and J genes are TRBV4-1 and TRBJ2-2; TRBD2 agrees at 12 bases. The ends lost 0 bases at V and 3 bases at J; junction bases unmatched: 5. The CDR3 spans 18 residues. The germline CDR1 and CDR2 sequences are MGHRA and YSYEKL. The CDR3 protein is CASSQDGLAGSDTGELFF. The DNA for the CDR3 is TGCGCCAGCAGCCAAGATGGACTAGCGGGGTCCGACACCGGGGAGCTGTTTTTT.

This clone was observed a handful of times. The chain is built from TRBV7-2 and TRBJ1-4; 9 bases match TRBD1. V shed 1 base, J shed 8 bases, and the junction held 11 bases outside the gene matches. Germline V gene data show CDR1 as SGHTA and CDR2 as FQGNSA. This CDR3 comprises 17 residues. CDR3 protein: CASSLVPPGTGSEKLFF. In nucleotides, the CDR3 is TGTGCCAGCAGCTTAGTACCCCCTGGGACAGGGTCCGAAAAACTGTTTTTT. Combining the CDR3 with reference TRBV7-2 and TRBJ1-4 gives the whole variable domain GAGVSQSPSNKVTEKGKDVELRCDPISGHTALYWYRQSLGQGLEFLIYFQGNSAPDKSGLPSDRFSAERTGGSVSTLTIQRTQQEDSAVYLCASSLVPPGTGSEKLFFGSGTQLSVL.

There are a few counts of this clone. The chain has TRBV5-6 and TRBJ2-3, with 7 bases lining up with TRBD1. Germline values: CDR1 SGHDT, CDR2 YYEEEE. V lost 4 bases to trimming and J lost 1 base; unmatched junction nucleotides: 3. The CDR3 extends over 14 amino acids. Here the CDR3 reads CASSPDRGTDTQYF. The DNA for the CDR3 is TGTGCCAGCAGCCCTGACAGGGGCACAGATACGCAGTATTTT. The full variable domain, completed using reference TRBV5-6 and TRBJ2-3, is DAGVTQSPTHLIKTRGQQVTLRCSPKSGHDTVSWYQQALGQGPQFIFQYYEEEERQRGNFPDRFSGHQFPNYSSELNVNALLLGDSALYLCASSPDRGTDTQYFGPGTRLTVL.

The chain is built from TRBV14 and TRBJ2-1; D call uncertain. V was shortened by 4 bases and J by 9 bases, with 16 bases between the two germline ends. The V gene's germline CDR1 is SGHDN and CDR2 FVKESK. The CDR3 contains 14 residues. Here the CDR3 reads CASSLDLVRAEQFF. CDR3 DNA: TGTGCCAGCAGCCTCGACTTAGTACGAGCTGAGCAGTTCTTC.

The V and J genes are TRBV5-4 and TRBJ2-3; the D gene is possibly TRBD1 (7 bases). This CDR3 is 16 amino acids long. V lost 4 bases and J lost 5, with 20 bases in between. CDR1 and CDR2 (germline): SGHNT, YYREEE (reference sequence). The CDR3 DNA reads TGTGCCAGCAGCCTGAACAGGGGAGGTGGAGGAGATACGCAGTATTTT. This encodes CASSLNRGGGGDTQYF.

The chain is built from TRBV6-5 and TRBJ1-1; 7 nucleotides agree with TRBD1. The CDR3 extends over 14 amino acids. V shed 6 bases, J shed 1 base, and the junction held 5 bases outside the gene matches. The germline gives CDR1 MNHEY, CDR2 SVGAGI. For the CDR3, the DNA is TGTGCCAGCAGGCGACAGGGTAGGAACACTGAAGCTTTCTTT. It codes for CASRRQGRNTEAFF.

The rearrangement links TRBV28 to TRBJ2-7; 8 bases map to TRBD1. The length of the CDR3 is 15 residues. The germline CDR1 and CDR2 sequences are MDHEN and SYDVKM. The junction had 7 bases not matched to a gene; V was cut back by 4 bases and J by 2 bases. CDR3 DNA: TGTGCCAGCAGTTCGGCAGGGACAGGAACCTACGAGCAGTACTTC. Protein: CASSSAGTGTYEQYF.